Following are 24 T cell receptor beta chains from one sample sequenced in a study of PD-L1 blockade in urothelial cancer. The repertoire was sequenced with immunoSEQ multiplex PCR; TCRdb's copy has only in-frame clones and lacks some. The sample has around 32,000 clones; 80% to 90% are singletons. This sample comprised PBMCs, obtained around atezolizumab (anti-PD-L1) treatment. These receptors were collected from a man aged 50 or older with urothelial cancer.

V gene TRBV6-6 combines with J gene TRBJ1-6, with a possible D match to TRBD1 (6 bases). The CDR3 is 15 amino acids. V dropped 7 bases and J dropped 4 bases, with 14 bases sitting between them. Germline CDR1 MNHNY, CDR2 SVGAGI (reference sequence). CDR3: CASTPGQTYNSPLHF. CDR3 DNA: TGTGCCAGCACCCCGGGACAAACTTATAATTCACCCCTCCACTTT.

The rearrangement joins TRBV5-1 to TRBJ2-3, with 7 bases matching TRBD1. Trimming at V came to 0 bases and at J to 3 bases, leaving 10 bases not matched to a gene. The CDR3 consists of 17 residues. Germline values: CDR1 SGHRS, CDR2 YFSETQ. The CDR3 DNA reads as TGCGCCAGCAGCTTGGCGCTAGGGGGACAGAGGACAGATACGCAGTATTTT. Translated, it gives CASSLALGGQRTDTQYF.

The J gene is TRBJ2-7, the V gene TRBV7-3, with D possibly being TRBD2 (6 bases). The CDR3 loop spans 13 amino acids. V dropped 6 bases and J dropped 4 bases, with 13 bases sitting between them. Germline CDR1 SGHTA, CDR2 FQGTGA. The CDR3 loop reads CASSSGTGYEQYF. The CDR3 region has the DNA TGTGCCAGCAGTTCCGGGACTGGTTACGAGCAGTACTTC.

This clone was detected only once. The chain has TRBV7-2 and TRBJ1-5, with a weak D call TRBD1 (6 bases). Germline V lookup: CDR1 SGHTA, CDR2 FQGNSA. V dropped 1 base and J dropped 0 bases, with 10 bases sitting between them. The CDR3 extends over 16 amino acids. CDR3 in amino acids: CASSLGRGASNQPQHF. For the CDR3, the DNA is TGTGCCAGCAGCTTAGGCAGGGGTGCTAGCAATCAGCCCCAGCATTTT.

With respect to this clone: One junction end does not reproduce the germline sequence, and a read error may be involved. This chain uses TRBV10-1 with TRBJ1-4; D is possibly TRBD1 (6 bases). CDR3 length: 9 amino acids. Germline lookup yields CDR1 WNHNN and CDR2 SYGVQD (reference sequence). The DNA of the CDR3 is TGCGCCAGCAGACCGGACAGTCTTTTT. This codes for CASRPDSLF.

This chain links TRBV9 with TRBJ2-3; 7 bases fit TRBD2. In germline, CDR1 is SGDLS, CDR2 YYNGEE. Trimming took 7 bases from V and 4 from J; bases not matched to a gene: 12. The CDR3 has 15 residues. The DNA for the CDR3 is TGTGCCAGCGGGCTAGCGGATTCCAAGTCAGATACGCAGTATTTT. Amino acid sequence: CASGLADSKSDTQYF.

This chain links TRBV27 with TRBJ2-1; 15 bases align to TRBD2. Germline CDR1 is MNHEY and CDR2 is SMNVEV (reference sequence). Trimming removed 4 bases from V and 12 bases from J; junction bases left unmatched: 7. The CDR3 consists of 15 residues. CDR3 sequence reads: CASSSGTSGRTWQFF. CDR3 coding DNA: TGTGCCAGCAGTTCGGGGACTAGCGGGAGGACTTGGCAGTTCTTC.

V and J are TRBV2 and TRBJ2-6; tentatively, D is TRBD2 (5 bases). CDR1 and CDR2 (germline): SNHLY, FYNNEI. This CDR3 has 15 amino acids. Deletions cut 6 bases from V and 0 bases from J, with 9 bases between. CDR3 in amino acids: CASRRAHSGANVLTF. CDR3 DNA sequence: TGTGCCAGCAGGAGGGCCCACTCTGGGGCCAACGTCCTGACTTTC. Together with reference TRBV2 and TRBJ2-6, the CDR3 gives the full variable domain: EPEVTQTPSHQVTQMGQEVILRCVPISNHLYFYWYRQILGQKVEFLVSFYNNEISEKSEIFDDQFSVERPDGSNFTLKIRSTKLEDSAMYFCASRRAHSGANVLTFGAGSRLTVL.

This chain uses TRBV19 with TRBJ2-5; 8 positions agree with TRBD2. The CDR3 length is 13 residues. With 7 bases clipped from V and 5 bases from J, the junction kept 6 bases outside the gene matches. Germline CDR1 is LNHDA and CDR2 is SQIVND (reference sequence). In DNA, the CDR3 is TGTGCCAGTAAGAATAGCGGGGCGGAGACCCAGTACTTC. Translation gives CASKNSGAETQYF.

The rearrangement links TRBV16 to TRBJ2-1; TRBD2 is a possible D gene (7 bases). CDR1 and CDR2 (germline): KGHSY, FQNENV. The CDR3 runs to 15 residues. Trimming took 2 bases from V and 4 from J, leaving 12 bases between them. The CDR3: CASSQLGGPYNEQFF. In DNA, the CDR3 is TGTGCCAGCAGCCAACTCGGGGGGCCGTACAATGAGCAGTTCTTC.

The chain couples TRBV9 to TRBJ2-3; perhaps TRBD2 as D (7 bases). With 1 base removed from V and 5 bases from J, the gap between germline ends came to 17 bases. There are 16 residues in the CDR3. Per germline, CDR1 SGDLS and CDR2 YYNGEE. This chain's CDR3 is CASSVLEGGQRDTQYF. The DNA of the CDR3 is TGTGCCAGCAGCGTATTGGAGGGGGGGCAGAGAGATACGCAGTATTTT. Full variable domain (outside the CDR3, taken from reference TRBV9 and TRBJ2-3): DSGVTQTPKHLITATGQRVTLRCSPRSGDLSVYWYQQSLDQGLQFLIQYYNGEERAKGNILERFSAQQFPDLHSELNLSSLELGDSALYFCASSVLEGGQRDTQYFGPGTRLTVL.

This chain uses TRBV9 with TRBJ2-1, with TRBD2 identical over 10 bases. The CDR3 is 17 amino acids. CDR1 and CDR2 (germline): SGDLS, YYNGEE. V trimming: 0 bases; J trimming: 6 bases; junction bases outside the gene matches: 9. In DNA form, the CDR3 reads TGTGCCAGCAGCGTAGGTCTAGCGGGGGTCCTAGGCAATGAGCAGTTCTTC. It encodes CASSVGLAGVLGNEQFF.

The chain employs TRBV19 and TRBJ1-3, with 7 bases matching TRBD1. After removal of 4 bases from V and 0 bases from J, the junction contained 6 bases not matched to a gene. The length of the CDR3 is 16 residues. Germline CDR1 is LNHDA and CDR2 is SQIVND (reference sequence). The CDR3 region is CASSRLWDSSGNTIYF. The DNA for the CDR3 is TGTGCCAGTAGTAGGCTCTGGGACAGCTCTGGAAACACCATATATTTT.

The chain links TRBV28 to TRBJ2-2, with TRBD2 matching over 14 bases. From germline, CDR1 is MDHEN and CDR2 SYDVKM. This CDR3 region has 17 residues. V was clipped by 2 bases and J by 5 bases; unmatched bases: 4. CDR3 bases: TGTGCCAGCAGTTTACTGACTAGCGGGAGGGTTACCGGGGAGCTGTTTTTT. This sequence encodes CASSLLTSGRVTGELFF.

The gene calls are TRBV29-1 and TRBJ1-2; D gene unclear. Germline CDR1 is SQVTM and CDR2 is ANQGSEA. CDR3 length: 19 amino acids. V lost 3 bases, J lost 2 bases, and 28 bases lay in between. The CDR3 DNA reads TGCAGCGTTGAGATATTGCGGACGGGAGGTCCCAGCCTAAACTATGGCTACACCTTC. Its protein is CSVEILRTGGPSLNYGYTF.

The chain has TRBV4-2 and TRBJ2-6; D is unresolved. The CDR3 extends over 15 amino acids. V dropped 1 base and J dropped 1 base, with 5 bases sitting between them. Germline CDR1 reads LGHNA; CDR2 reads YNFKEQ. DNA of the CDR3: TGTGCCAGCAGCCAAGGAGATTCTGGGGCCAACGTCCTGACTTTC. Translation gives CASSQGDSGANVLTF.

The gene calls are TRBV6-4 and TRBJ2-3, with 10 bases fitting TRBD2. The CDR3 runs 14 residues. J was trimmed by 2 bases and V by 5 bases; bases with no gene match: 1. Germline V lookup: CDR1 MRHNA, CDR2 SNTAGT. The CDR3 is CASSSGGATDTQYF. The CDR3 nucleotides read TGTGCCAGCAGTAGCGGGGGGGCCACAGATACGCAGTATTTT.

J is TRBJ2-7 and V is TRBV19; D ambiguous. V lost 1 base, J lost 2 bases, and 9 bases lay in between. The CDR3 length is 14 residues. The germline gives CDR1 LNHDA, CDR2 SQIVND (reference sequence). The CDR3 coding sequence is TGTGCCAGTAGTATAGGTGACATACCCTACGAGCAGTACTTC. This sequence encodes CASSIGDIPYEQYF.

The CDR3 DNA sequence: TGTGCCAGCAGTGATGGACAGGGTGCTGAAAAACTGTTTTTT. Amino acids: CASSDGQGAEKLFF. V gene TRBV2 combines with J gene TRBJ1-4, with 8 nucleotides matching TRBD1. Germline trimming cut 3 bases from V and 7 bases from J; bases unmatched to any gene: 4. CDR3 length: 14 amino acids. Germline V gives CDR1 SNHLY, CDR2 FYNNEI.

This clone occurred a few times. This chain joins TRBV5-1 and TRBJ2-5; TRBD2 aligns across 12 bases. There are 15 residues in the CDR3. Germline CDR1 and CDR2: SGHRS and YFSETQ. The V gene end was trimmed by 2 bases and the J gene end by 4 bases; junction bases not matched to a gene: 3. Here the CDR3 reads CASSLQLAGGETQYF. CDR3 sequence (DNA): TGCGCCAGCAGCTTACAACTAGCGGGGGGAGAGACCCAGTACTTC.

V is TRBV7-6 and J is TRBJ2-2; no firm D call. This CDR3 has 14 amino acids. CDR1 is SGHVS, CDR2 FNYEAQ, per germline. V lost 2 bases to trimming and J lost 1 base, with 5 bases between them. In nucleotides, the CDR3 is TGTGCCAGCAGCTTATTCCAGAACACCGGGGAGCTGTTTTTT. Its protein product is CASSLFQNTGELFF. The variable domain in full, with the rest retrieved from reference TRBV7-6 and TRBJ2-2, is GAGVSQSPRYKVTKRGQDVALRCDPISGHVSLYWYRQALGQGPEFLTYFNYEAQQDKSGLPNDRFSAERPEGSISTLTIQRTEQRDSAMYRCASSLFQNTGELFFGEGSRLTVL.

This sequence joins TRBV29-1 and TRBJ2-2; possibly TRBD1 for D (5 bases). Trimming removed 3 bases at V and 6 bases at J, with 5 bases between. This CDR3 spans 11 amino acids. Per the germline V gene, CDR1 is SQVTM and CDR2 is ANQGSEA. The CDR3 nucleotides are TGCAGCGTTGACAGGGCCGGGGAGCTGTTTTTT. This sequence encodes CSVDRAGELFF.

The V gene is TRBV7-2, the J gene TRBJ2-7, with TRBD1 as a possible D gene (5 bases). The germline V and J ends were trimmed by 1 base and 7 bases, with 11 bases remaining between them. The CDR3 is made up of 13 amino acids. The V gene's germline CDR1 is SGHTA and CDR2 FQGNSA. CDR3 loop: CASSLGAGLEQYF. CDR3 DNA sequence: TGTGCCAGCAGCTTAGGGGCAGGGTTGGAGCAGTACTTC.

The rearrangement uses TRBV19 and TRBJ2-7, with 10 bases matching TRBD1. V lost 5 bases, J lost 5 bases, and 6 bases stayed unmatched. Germline V lookup: CDR1 LNHDA, CDR2 SQIVND (reference sequence). This CDR3 region has 14 residues. CDR3 region: CASSPWDRGNEQYF. In DNA form, the CDR3 reads TGTGCCAGTAGTCCCTGGGACAGGGGAAACGAGCAGTACTTC.